This TCR beta chain was recorded in a study of siplizumab effects on memory and regulatory T cells. General study findings and limits: Naive T cells were seemingly more diverse than memory cells, and major contributions to the alloresponse seemed to be made by them. Significantly reduced by siplizumab was the cumulative frequency of alloreactive sequences, namely those traceable to unstimulated CD4+ memory cells. A mean of about 62% of mappable alloreactive CD4+ clones were Treg-derived with siplizumab, compared with more than 25% in controls.

Coculturing at 37°C lasted around 6 days for the mixed lymphocyte reaction cells. A remark on this clone: The antigen remains undetermined.

Each sample had about 10^5 TCR templates assayed. Assay used: immunoSEQ multiplex PCR; TCRdb lists only in-frame clones, some missing. In the table there are about 14,000 clones, approximately 49% of which are singletons. What was sequenced was CFSE-low (dividing) CD4+ T cells sorted from an allogeneic mixed lymphocyte reaction. The sequence was obtained from a human donor in good health; the cells came from an allogeneic mixed lymphocyte reaction.

The CDR3 bases are TGTGCCAGCAGACAGGGGCACTCTGGAAACACCATATATTTT. Translation gives CASRQGHSGNTIYF. The chain links TRBV2 to TRBJ1-3; 7 nucleotides agree with TRBD1. This CDR3 is 14 amino acids long. V gave up 6 bases and J gave up 0 bases; unmatched junction bases: 2. The V gene's germline CDR1 is SNHLY and CDR2 FYNNEI.